The 6 T cell receptor beta chains below all came from one sample that was sequenced in a study of T cell responses to AZD1222 COVID-19 vaccine. Method: immunoSEQ multiplex PCR; TCRdb's copy keeps in-frame clones and lacks some. Of some 100,000 clones listed, around 83% are singletons. This sample comprised peripheral blood, obtained 28 days after the second AZD1222 dose. The receptors were sampled from an adult who received the AZD1222 COVID-19 vaccine.

The rearrangement links TRBV2 to TRBJ1-2; TRBD1 is a possible D gene (5 bases). CDR3 length: 13 residues. The V gene lost 6 bases and the J gene lost 4 bases, with 12 bases spanning the gap. Per germline, CDR1 SNHLY and CDR2 FYNNEI. CDR3 region: CASSLSDSYGYTF. In nucleotides, the CDR3 is TGTGCCAGCAGCCTAAGCGACAGCTATGGCTACACCTTC.

This chain connects TRBV7-9 to TRBJ1-1, with D unresolved. Trimming left V 5 bases short and J 4 bases short, with 5 bases between. CDR3 length equals 11 residues. The germline V gene has CDR1 SEHNR and CDR2 FQNEAQ (reference sequence). CDR3 protein: CASSRSTEAFF. The CDR3 nucleotides are TGTGCCAGCAGCCGCAGCACTGAAGCTTTCTTT.

The J gene is TRBJ2-3, the V gene TRBV6-4, with D hard to call. The CDR3 sequence is 20 residues long. CDR1 MRHNA and CDR2 SNTAGT come from the germline V gene. Trimming took off 0 bases at V and 0 bases at J, with 22 bases between the two ends. DNA for the CDR3: TGTGCCAGCAGTGACTCGACGGGCCCGTTTTCCCATGCTAGCACAGATACGCAGTATTTT. Protein sequence: CASSDSTGPFSHASTDTQYF.

The V and J genes are TRBV11-2 and TRBJ1-4, with D perhaps TRBD1 (5 bases). Germline CDR1 is SGHAT and CDR2 is FQNNGV. V was pared by 1 base and J by 6 bases, with 6 bases between. This CDR3 spans 13 amino acids. This CDR3 is CASSLVRDEKLFF. Here the CDR3 DNA reads TGTGCCAGCAGCTTAGTCAGGGATGAAAAACTGTTTTTT.

This clone has just one count. This chain joins TRBV11-3 and TRBJ2-7; 9 positions agree with TRBD2. The CDR3 runs 14 residues. V lost 5 bases, J lost 0 bases, and 2 bases stayed unmatched. Germline CDR1 and CDR2: SGHNT and YENEEA. The CDR3 bases are TGTGCCAGCAGCCGTAGCGGGAGCTCCTACGAGCAGTACTTC. Its translation: CASSRSGSSYEQYF. Full variable domain (rest looked up from reference TRBV11-3 and TRBJ2-7): EAGVVQSPRYKIIEKKQPVAFWCNPISGHNTLYWYLQNLGQGPELLIRYENEEAVDDSQLPKDRFSAERLKGVDSTLKIQPAELGDSAVYLCASSRSGSSYEQYFGPGTRLTVT.

This rearrangement joins TRBV6-5 to TRBJ2-3; D unclear. Deletions cut 4 bases from V and 8 bases from J, with 7 bases between. This CDR3 is 11 amino acids long. Germline values: CDR1 MNHEY, CDR2 SVGAGI. CDR3 nucleotide sequence: TGTGCCAGCAGTTCCCTGGGTACGCAGTATTTT. Translation: CASSSLGTQYF.